The 21 T cell receptor beta chains reported below all come from one sample, sequenced in a study of T cells in Graves' hyperthyroidism and ophthalmopathy. TCR beta CDR3 sequences were amplified from RNA transcripts. HTBI primers drove first-round RT-PCR of the TCR CDR3. One entry per CDR3 protein, called by TCRdb with MiXCR from the multiplex PCR reads. The sample records around 300,000 distinct CDR3 sequences, about 14% being singletons. The specimen was blood. These receptors were taken from a woman in her 30s with Graves' hyperthyroidism that later progressed to Graves' ophthalmopathy.

This clonotype was observed at least ten times. This rearrangement joins TRBV7-9 to TRBJ2-2; D may be TRBD1 or TRBD2 (6 bases each). V was clipped by 3 bases and J by 8 bases, with 10 bases between them. Germline V gene lookup returns CDR1 SEHNR and CDR2 FQNEAQ (reference sequence). The CDR3 loop spans 13 amino acids. This chain's CDR3 is CASSLGGEGELFF. In nucleotides, the CDR3 is TGTGCCAGCAGCTTGGGGGGCGAAGGGGAGCTGTTTTTT.

Regarding this clonotype: A much larger clone sits a single nucleotide away, making a read error possible. V is TRBV12-3 or TRBV12-4 and J is TRBJ1-6; D is unclear. Trimming stripped 4 bases from V and 9 bases from J, with 7 bases between. The CDR3 extends over 12 amino acids. CDR3 in DNA: TGTGCCAGCAGTTCGCCAGGTTCACCCCTCCACTTT. Translated, it gives CASSSPGSPLHF.

There are a few counts of this clonotype. A much larger clone lies a single base off, so this may be a read error. This chain uses TRBV30 with TRBJ1-2, with D possibly matching TRBD1 (5 bases). Germline V gene sequence: CDR1 GTSNPN, CDR2 SVGIG (reference sequence). V shed 5 bases and J shed 9 bases, with 10 bases lying between them. The CDR3 runs to 10 residues. The CDR3 nucleotides are TGTGCCTGGGCGGACACTAGCTACACCTTC. Residues: CAWADTSYTF.

Concerning this clonotype: A much larger clonotype is one base distant, so this may be a read error. This chain uses TRBV10-3 with TRBJ2-3, with unresolved D. Trimming shortened V by 2 bases and J by 4 bases, and 13 bases separated the two germline ends. The CDR3 is made up of 15 amino acids. Germline V gives CDR1 ENHRY, CDR2 SYGVKD. The chain's CDR3 is CAISEASVSADTQYF. In DNA form, the CDR3 reads TGTGCCATCAGTGAGGCCAGCGTCTCCGCAGATACGCAGTATTTT.

This clonotype was seen at least ten times. The chain combines TRBV7-3 with TRBJ2-3; TRBD1 aligns across 8 bases. The CDR3 has 14 amino acids. V was clipped by 5 bases and J by 5 bases; unmatched bases: 6. The germline V gene has CDR1 SGHTA and CDR2 FQGTGA. The chain's CDR3 is CASSIGQGKDTQYF. DNA for the CDR3: TGTGCCAGCAGCATCGGACAGGGAAAAGATACGCAGTATTTT.

This clonotype appeared many times. This sequence joins TRBV30 and TRBJ2-4; no firm D call. V lost 2 bases, J lost 8 bases, and 13 bases lay in between. The CDR3 runs to 13 residues. Germline V gives CDR1 GTSNPN, CDR2 SVGIG (reference sequence). The CDR3 loop reads CAWSKGIEDIQYF. CDR3 sequence (DNA): TGTGCCTGGAGTAAAGGGATTGAGGACATTCAGTACTTC.

This clonotype was counted ten times or more. The chain is built from TRBV3-1 and TRBJ1-1; D gene unclear. The germline V gene has CDR1 LGHDT and CDR2 YNNKEL (reference sequence). The CDR3 loop spans 14 amino acids. Trimming pared 4 bases from V and 0 bases from J, leaving 9 bases between. In DNA form, the CDR3 reads TGTGCCAGCAGCCCGAAGGTTTTGAACACTGAAGCTTTCTTT. This sequence encodes CASSPKVLNTEAFF.

The chain combines TRBV7-2 with TRBJ2-7; TRBD2 agrees at 8 bases. J was trimmed by 5 bases and V by 1 base; bases with no gene match: 7. From germline, CDR1 is SGHTA and CDR2 FQGNSA. The CDR3 is 15 residues long. Written as DNA, the CDR3 is TGTGCCAGCAGCTTAGGTCCGGCGGGAGGAGACGAGCAGTACTTC. This translates into CASSLGPAGGDEQYF.

This clonotype was counted at least ten times. This chain connects TRBV6-1 to TRBJ2-2; 11 bases are shared with TRBD2. This CDR3 comprises 15 residues. Germline V lookup: CDR1 MNHNS, CDR2 SASEGT. Trimming removed 5 bases from V and 7 bases from J; junction bases left unmatched: 6. CDR3 amino acids: CASSSTSGKSGELFF. The CDR3, as DNA: TGTGCCAGCAGTTCGACTAGCGGGAAGAGCGGGGAGCTGTTTTTT.

This clonotype was recorded many times. The V call is TRBV6-2 or TRBV6-3, the J call TRBJ2-7; D gene uncertain. CDR1 MNHEY and CDR2 SVGEGT come from the germline V gene. V was clipped by 4 bases and J by 3 bases, with 7 bases between them. The CDR3 sequence is 12 residues long. CDR3 bases: TGTGCCAGCAGTTGGGTCGGCTACGAGCAGTACTTC. Its protein product is CASSWVGYEQYF.

This clonotype has a handful of counts. This rearrangement joins TRBV5-4 to TRBJ1-2; the D is unclear. Between the trimmed V and J ends, which lost 0 bases and 3 bases, there was a span of 12 bases. The CDR3 runs 15 residues. Looked up from germline, CDR1 is SGHNT and CDR2 is YYREEE (reference sequence). CDR3 bases: TGTGCCAGCAGCTTGGTAGGTGGAGCTTACTATGGCTACACCTTC. Amino acids: CASSLVGGAYYGYTF. Drawing the rest from reference TRBV5-4 and TRBJ1-2, the complete variable domain is ETGVTQSPTHLIKTRGQQVTLRCSSQSGHNTVSWYQQALGQGPQFIFQYYREEENGRGNFPPRFSGLQFPNYSSELNVNALELDDSALYLCASSLVGGAYYGYTFGSGTRLTVV.

This clonotype was counted many times. The CDR3 bases are TGTGCCGCAGGAAGCGGGAGGGGGACAGATACGCAGTATTTT. This encodes CAAGSGRGTDTQYF. The rearrangement joins TRBV10-3 to TRBJ2-3; 10 bases fit TRBD2. The CDR3 spans 14 residues. Looked up from germline, CDR1 is ENHRY and CDR2 is SYGVKD. The J segment lost 3 bases and the V segment lost 11 bases, leaving 8 bases of the junction unmatched.

This clonotype was detected ten times or more. This chain joins TRBV20-1 and TRBJ1-2; no clear D. The ends were cut back, 0 bases at V and 5 bases at J, with 10 bases in the middle. There are 13 residues in the CDR3. CDR1 DFQATT and CDR2 SNEGSKA come from the germline V gene (reference sequence). CDR3 nucleotide sequence: TGCAGTGCTAGAGACACCCACCGGTATGGCTACACCTTC. This gives the protein CSARDTHRYGYTF.

At least ten counts were recorded for this clonotype. The V and J genes are TRBV7-9 and TRBJ1-1; unclear D gene. The CDR3 spans 15 residues. V lost 3 bases to trimming and J lost 3 bases, with 14 bases between them. The germline gives CDR1 SEHNR, CDR2 FQNEAQ (reference sequence). CDR3 loop: CASSLPAHGDTEAFF. Here the CDR3 DNA reads TGTGCCAGCAGCTTGCCGGCCCACGGGGACACTGAAGCTTTCTTT.

This clonotype has at least ten counts. The chain has TRBV11-1 and TRBJ2-2; D unresolved. Germline loops: CDR1 SGHAT, CDR2 FQDESV (reference sequence). V lost 0 bases to trimming and J lost 6 bases, with 2 bases between them. CDR3 length: 12 residues. CDR3 sequence: CASSLAPGELFF. The DNA of the CDR3 is TGTGCCAGCAGCTTAGCGCCCGGGGAGCTGTTTTTT.

As to this clonotype: A much more abundant neighbour one base away suggests this may be a read error. The rearrangement links TRBV6-2 or TRBV6-3 to TRBJ2-1; TRBD2 matches at 7 bases. Germline CDR1 is MNHEY and CDR2 is SVGEGT. The V gene end was trimmed by 7 bases and the J gene end by 12 bases; junction bases not matched to a gene: 9. There are 12 residues in the CDR3. CDR3 residues: CASKASGDGQFF. The CDR3 coding sequence is TGTGCCAGCAAGGCTAGCGGAGATGGGCAGTTCTTC.

V is TRBV14 and J is TRBJ2-5; tentative D call: TRBD1 (6 bases). V dropped 4 bases and J dropped 5 bases, with 23 bases sitting between them. CDR1 SGHDN and CDR2 FVKESK come from the germline V gene. The CDR3 extends over 17 amino acids. CDR3 sequence reads: CASSRLTGTLGGETQYF. The CDR3, as DNA: TGTGCCAGCAGCCGTCTTACAGGGACCCTCGGCGGGGAGACCCAGTACTTC.

This clonotype has a count of ten or more. The rearrangement uses TRBV11-2 and TRBJ2-4, with a possible D match to TRBD1 (5 bases). Trimming pared 10 bases from V and 7 bases from J, leaving 20 bases between. Germline CDR1 is SGHAT and CDR2 is FQNNGV. The CDR3 sequence is 14 residues long. The CDR3 sequence: CATSPTALWNIQYF. The CDR3 DNA reads as TGTGCCACCTCCCCGACAGCCCTTTGGAACATTCAGTACTTC.

This clonotype was counted ten times or more. The chain couples TRBV7-3 to TRBJ2-1, with 7 bases matching TRBD2. This CDR3 is 16 amino acids long. CDR1 and CDR2 (germline): SGHTA, FQGTGA. The V gene end was trimmed by 2 bases and the J gene end by 7 bases; junction bases not matched to a gene: 11. The CDR3 is CASSLGGGGSLNEQFF. In nucleotides, the CDR3 is TGTGCCAGCAGCTTAGGTGGTGGCGGGAGCCTAAATGAGCAGTTCTTC.

This clonotype was detected ten times or more. This chain connects TRBV6-5 to TRBJ1-5; weak D call: TRBD1 (5 bases). CDR3 size: 15 residues. Trimming removed 2 bases at V and 2 bases at J, with 10 bases between. CDR1 is MNHEY, CDR2 SVGAGI, per germline. The CDR3 loop is CASSYLGGGNQPQHF. In DNA, the CDR3 is TGTGCCAGCAGTTACCTAGGAGGGGGCAATCAGCCCCAGCATTTT.

There are many counts of this clonotype. This chain connects TRBV7-3 to TRBJ2-5, with 10 bases that match TRBD1. Trimming cost V 4 bases and J 5 bases; bases outside gene matches: 4. The CDR3 sequence is 14 residues long. Germline CDR1 SGHTA, CDR2 FQGTGA. CDR3 DNA: TGTGCCAGCAGCTCGACAGGGGGCGGTGAGACCCAGTACTTC. Translating gives CASSSTGGGETQYF. Full variable domain (outside the CDR3, taken from reference TRBV7-3 and TRBJ2-5): GAGVSQTPSNKVTEKGKYVELRCDPISGHTALYWYRQSLGQGPEFLIYFQGTGAADDSGLPNDRFFAVRPEGSVSTLKIQRTERGDSAVYLCASSSTGGGETQYFGPGTRLLVL.